Listed below are T cell receptor beta chains from one sample, sequenced in a study of blood T cell repertoires in COVID-19. Sequencing used immunoSEQ multiplex PCR; TCRdb keeps in-frame clones, though not all of them. The table has approximately 220,000 clones, about 86% seen once; the top ten hold approximately 1.3%. Sequences were obtained from PBMCs or T cells enriched from blood (not recorded which). These receptors originate from a woman aged 40 to 50 with acute COVID-19. Each CDR3 is given with its conserved first and last residue. Fields, in order: J gene, clone size, V gene, D gene, CDR3 length, CDR3 protein. D genes are given only for firm matches. Expanded clones get a size class; other rows say once, few or many, or leave the size out.

>TRBJ2-2|.|TRBV28|.|17
CASSPGFQAPNTGELFF
>TRBJ2-1|.|TRBV12-5|.|15
CASPLRAPLVNEQFF
>TRBJ1-4|.|TRBV7-6|.|13
CASSSHQNEKLFF
>TRBJ1-2|.|TRBV25-1|.|12
CASSESFYGYTF
>TRBJ2-7|.|TRBV7-9|TRBD1|14
CASSSSGQTYEQYF
>TRBJ1-5|.|TRBV28|.|16
CASRLQGTYSNQPQHF
>TRBJ2-1|.|TRBV28|TRBD2|16
CASTLLAGAPGDEQFF
>TRBJ1-2|many|TRBV15|.|14
CATSRAGQRYGYTF
>TRBJ2-3|.|TRBV7-9|TRBD2|15
CASSTLAGGQGTQYF
>TRBJ1-6|once|TRBV30|.|13
CAWSRGSNSPLHF
>TRBJ1-1|.|TRBV18|TRBD1|16
CASSPRPGQTNTEAFF
>TRBJ1-5|once|TRBV28|.|14
CASSPRQGNQPQHF
>TRBJ2-1|.|TRBV9|TRBD2|13
CASSVREGREQFF
>TRBJ1-5|.|TRBV4-1|TRBD1|17
CASSQSHVRGRNQPQHF
>TRBJ1-4|few|TRBV7-9|TRBD1|15
CASSWGQGVPEKLFF
>TRBJ1-1|.|TRBV28|.|14
CASKTGLPNTEAFF
>TRBJ2-5|.|TRBV24-1|.|13
CATSWAGTETQYF
>TRBJ2-2|.|TRBV6-6|TRBD2|16
CASSFNRGRHTGELFF
>TRBJ1-2|.|TRBV12-3/TRBV12-4|.|13
CASTQAGIYGYTF
>TRBJ1-2|.|TRBV27|.|14
CASSLSAVNYGYTF
>TRBJ1-4|once|TRBV30|.|13
CAWSRGWNEKLFF
>TRBJ1-1|.|TRBV2|TRBD1|15
CASSVRQGLNTEAFF
>TRBJ2-7|.|TRBV12-1|.|15
CASSFAREEGCEQYF
>TRBJ2-1|.|TRBV6-5|TRBD2|16
CASSYGRELTYNEQFF
>TRBJ2-1|once|TRBV4-2|TRBD2|13
CASSPTSGTIQFF
>TRBJ2-4|.|TRBV9|.|14
CASGDDRNKNIQYF
>TRBJ2-1|.|TRBV7-2|TRBD1|13
CASSSGQINEQFF
>TRBJ2-5|.|TRBV24-1|TRBD2|13
CATSVAGGETQYF
>TRBJ1-1|.|TRBV19|.|12
CASSIKSGEAFF
>TRBJ2-7|.|TRBV19|.|12
CASSGALYEQYF
>TRBJ1-2|.|TRBV10-2|.|13
CASSAGSGYGYTF
>TRBJ1-2|.|TRBV6-5|TRBD1|15
CASKGQGPGVDGYTF
>TRBJ2-3|.|TRBV24-1|.|15
CATSDTTGLMATQYF
>TRBJ1-1|.|TRBV20-1|TRBD1|11
CLWTGYTEAFF
>TRBJ1-5|.|TRBV7-8|.|15
CASSLAGDSNQPQHF
>TRBJ2-1|.|TRBV12-3/TRBV12-4|TRBD2|13
CAAGLAGVNEQFF
>TRBJ1-1|few|TRBV5-1|.|14
CASSLDRAGTEAFF
>TRBJ1-2|.|TRBV4-1|.|14
CASSQDWTAYGYTF
>TRBJ1-1|few|TRBV5-4|.|16
CASSSRVTGRDTEAFF
>TRBJ2-5|.|TRBV6-5|TRBD2|15
CASSYTSGSLETQYF
>TRBJ2-3|.|TRBV27|.|12
CASSTDRMPQYF
>TRBJ1-2|.|TRBV7-9|TRBD1|15
CASSLDQGADYGYTF
>TRBJ1-6|.|TRBV5-5|.|14
CASSRDWVNSPLHF
>TRBJ2-1|.|TRBV6-5|TRBD1|14
CASARDRGPNEQFF
>TRBJ2-1|once|TRBV2|TRBD1|19
CASSEDNPRTGNFYNEQFF
>TRBJ1-4|.|TRBV7-8|TRBD1|16
CASSLATPGQGEKLFF
>TRBJ1-6|.|TRBV3-1/TRBV3-2|.|14
CASSSTPENSPLHF
>TRBJ2-2|.|TRBV29-1|TRBD2|14
CSVGREVATGELFF
>TRBJ2-5|.|TRBV18|TRBD2|15
CASDPLAGSRETQYF
>TRBJ2-1|.|TRBV9|.|15
CASSYSGSSYNEQFF
>TRBJ1-3|.|TRBV9|.|15
CASSVGQLSGNTIYF
>TRBJ1-2|.|TRBV29-1|.|11
CSVESVYGYTF
>TRBJ2-1|.|TRBV5-8|TRBD1|14
CASSGGQGVGEQFF
>TRBJ1-5|.|TRBV6-1|.|16
CASSEGHRLGNQPQHF
>TRBJ2-1|.|TRBV15|.|15
CATSRVGEFRNEQFF